This entry lists 12 T cell receptor beta chains sequenced from one sample in a study of T cell responses to AZD1222 COVID-19 vaccine. Sequenced by immunoSEQ multiplex PCR; TCRdb stores in-frame clones only, minus some. The table lists roughly 160,000 clones, 92% of them singletons. Sample: peripheral blood, taken 28 days after the second AZD1222 dose. The origin of the receptors is an adult who received the AZD1222 COVID-19 vaccine.

The chain recombines TRBV27 with TRBJ2-7; D assignment may be TRBD1 or TRBD2 (5 bases each). Trimming left V 5 bases short and J 4 bases short, with 24 bases between. Germline loops: CDR1 MNHEY, CDR2 SMNVEV (reference sequence). The CDR3 sequence is 17 residues long. The CDR3 region is CASSRSAGTTPGYEQYF. CDR3 sequence (DNA): TGTGCCAGCAGTAGATCCGCCGGGACGACACCAGGATACGAGCAGTACTTC.

CDR3: CASKPGQGYGYTF. The CDR3 DNA follows: TGCGCCAGTAAACCTGGACAGGGATATGGCTACACCTTC. The chain uses TRBV4-3 and TRBJ1-2; 8 bases agree with TRBD1. The CDR3 length is 13 residues. Germline CDR1 and CDR2: LGHNA and YSLEER. Losses at the gene ends were 9 bases for V and 5 bases for J; bases not matched to a gene: 8.

The chain links TRBV30 to TRBJ1-1; maybe TRBD1 (6 bases). With 4 bases removed from V and 6 bases from J, the gap between germline ends came to 15 bases. CDR1 GTSNPN and CDR2 SVGIG come from the germline V gene (reference sequence). This CDR3 contains 13 residues. The chain's CDR3 is CAWNLNRASEAFF. CDR3 coding DNA: TGTGCCTGGAATCTGAACAGGGCGTCTGAAGCTTTCTTT.

The V and J genes are TRBV4-2 and TRBJ2-5; TRBD2 matches 12 bases. V lost 3 bases, J lost 3 bases, and 8 bases stayed unmatched. Germline lookup yields CDR1 LGHNA and CDR2 YNFKEQ. This CDR3 region has 17 residues. This CDR3 reads CASSQNLLAGGKETQYF. DNA of the CDR3: TGTGCCAGCAGCCAGAACCTTCTAGCGGGGGGGAAAGAGACCCAGTACTTC.

J is TRBJ2-1 and V is TRBV4-3; D not resolved. Trimming took off 0 bases at V and 0 bases at J, with 6 bases between the two ends. This CDR3 comprises 15 residues. Germline V gene sequence: CDR1 LGHNA, CDR2 YSLEER. CDR3 sequence: CASSQDTSSYNEQFF. CDR3 bases: TGCGCCAGCAGCCAAGATACGAGCTCCTACAATGAGCAGTTCTTC.

The rearrangement links TRBV2 to TRBJ1-5, with 7 bases fitting TRBD1. The CDR3 covers 14 residues. Germline V gene sequence: CDR1 SNHLY, CDR2 FYNNEI. The ends lost 6 bases at V and 4 bases at J; junction bases unmatched: 6. The CDR3 nucleotides read TGTGCCAGCAGAGGGACAGCCGTTAATCAGCCCCAGCATTTT. It translates to CASRGTAVNQPQHF.

The CDR3 protein is CASSQTGGYYEQYF. Written as DNA, the CDR3 is TGTGCCAGCAGTCAAACCGGAGGATACTACGAGCAGTACTTC. The genes are TRBV28 and TRBJ2-7; the D gene is possibly TRBD2 (5 bases). This CDR3 has 14 residues. Trimming stripped 5 bases from V and 3 bases from J, with 14 bases between. From germline, CDR1 is MDHEN and CDR2 SYDVKM.

V and J are TRBV11-1 and TRBJ2-1, with 11 bases identical to TRBD2. This CDR3 is built from 15 residues. V trimming: 4 bases; J trimming: 4 bases; junction bases outside the gene matches: 3. CDR1 is SGHAT and CDR2 is FQDESV in the germline V gene (reference sequence). DNA for the CDR3: TGTGCCAGCAGCTCGGGACTAGCGGAGTACAATGAGCAGTTCTTC. It specifies CASSSGLAEYNEQFF.

The chain uses TRBV7-8 and TRBJ1-1; D may be TRBD1 (5 bases). Trimming took off 0 bases at V and 1 base at J, with 9 bases between the two ends. This CDR3 has 15 residues. Per germline, CDR1 SGHVS and CDR2 FQNEAQ. The CDR3 coding sequence is TGTGCCAGCAGCTTAGCCGGGACGGCGAACACTGAAGCTTTCTTT. Translated, it gives CASSLAGTANTEAFF.

The chain carries TRBV27 and TRBJ2-7; a possible D gene is TRBD2 (7 bases). Trimming cost V 5 bases and J 2 bases, with 19 bases left between them. The length of the CDR3 is 16 residues. From germline, CDR1 is MNHEY and CDR2 SMNVEV (reference sequence). CDR3 sequence: CASSPDPTGGTYEQYF. Written as DNA, the CDR3 is TGTGCCAGCAGTCCCGACCCCACGGGGGGCACCTACGAGCAGTACTTC.

The chain links TRBV7-9 to TRBJ2-5, with D unclear. This CDR3 contains 11 residues. V lost 6 bases and J 3 bases, leaving 5 bases between the germline ends. Looked up from germline, CDR1 is SEHNR and CDR2 is FQNEAQ (reference sequence). This CDR3 is CASSYKETQYF. The CDR3 DNA reads TGTGCCAGCAGTTACAAAGAGACCCAGTACTTC.

The J gene is TRBJ1-6, the V gene TRBV4-1; D is possibly TRBD1 (6 bases). Deletions cut 3 bases from V and 9 bases from J, with 18 bases between. Germline V lookup: CDR1 MGHRA, CDR2 YSYEKL. This CDR3 spans 16 amino acids. CDR3 coding DNA: TGCGCCAGCAGCCACCCCATGGGGGGCATGGGTTCACCCCTCCACTTT. It translates to CASSHPMGGMGSPLHF.